This is a list of T cell receptor beta chains from one sample in a study of blood T cell repertoires in COVID-19. Method: immunoSEQ multiplex PCR; TCRdb's copy keeps in-frame clones and lacks some. The sample includes 65,000 to 90,000 clones, 83% of them seen just once. What was sequenced was peripheral blood. Every receptor here comes from a woman older than 75 with acute or convalescent COVID-19. The CDR3 runs from the conserved cysteine through the conserved F or W.

15 | TRBJ2-7 | TRBV18 | CASSPSASSAYEQYF
12 | TRBJ2-5 | TRBV12-3/TRBV12-4 | CASTLDRETQYF
13 | TRBJ1-4 | TRBV12-3/TRBV12-4 | CASRAATNEKLFF
14 | TRBJ2-5 | TRBV6-5 | CASRLAGGEETQYF
14 | TRBJ2-3 | TRBV10-3 | CAIRTGHSADTQYF
15 | TRBJ2-7 | TRBV6-5 | CASSYPRAGTYEQYF
15 | TRBJ2-3 | TRBV2 | CASSVSSGTTDTQYF
16 | TRBJ2-5 | TRBV29-1 | CSVRGGQREGLETQYF
15 | TRBJ2-5 | TRBV7-7 | CASSLGDRGQETQYF
12 | TRBJ2-1 | TRBV7-9 | CASSPQEVGQFF
15 | TRBJ2-7 | TRBV5-4 | CASSLAGTNSYEQYF
14 | TRBJ1-1 | TRBV5-5 | CASSLTRLSSEAFF
15 | TRBJ1-1 | TRBV5-1 | CASSLEWQGGTEAFF
14 | TRBJ2-3 | TRBV24-1 | CATSWTSEADTQYF
15 | TRBJ1-3 | TRBV2 | CASSVFPSSGNTIYF
12 | TRBJ2-7 | TRBV11-2 | CASSKQGYEQYF
13 | TRBJ1-1 | TRBV19 | CASSIRGGTEAFF
14 | TRBJ1-3 | TRBV13 | CASSLVQGGNTIYF
15 | TRBJ2-1 | TRBV11-2 | CASSETSGTYNEQFF
18 | TRBJ2-3 | TRBV7-2 | CASSLVGRSGASTDTQYF